This TCR beta chain comes out of a study of T cells expressing NK-cell markers. Study-level background: Researchers got TCR beta repertoires out of sorted CD3+CD56+NKG2C+, CD3+CD56+NKG2C- and CD3+CD56-NKG2C+ T cells. Eight donors were sequenced, of whom seven were HCMV-seropositive, while the remaining one was HCMV-seronegative.

TCRdb reprocessed the 5' RACE reads, with one entry per CDR3 protein and no DNA. The data include 550,000 or so distinct CDR3 sequences; the top ten clones carry 3% to 4.5%. A word on this clonotype: No antigen is known for it.

Regarding the study as a whole: Where a few donors were concerned, these clonotypes also led the CD3+CD56-NKG2C+ fraction. Top CD8+ clonotypes included the dominant CD3+CD56+NKG2C+ clonotypes in several donors.

The germline V gene encodes CDR1 MDHEN and CDR2 SYDVKM. This CDR3 spans 17 amino acids. Sequencing was done on a sample of blood T cells: a sorted CD56 or NKG2C T cell subset, CD4+ or CD8+ T cells, or bulk PBMC T cells (not recorded which). The receptor comes from a man younger than 35 in good health. The chain couples TRBV28 to TRBJ2-3; with no DNA, the TCRdb D assignment of TRBD2 cannot be verified. CDR3 protein: CASSFSLSGSSPDTQYF. Based on the CDR3 plus reference TRBV28 and TRBJ2-3, the full variable domain is DVKVTQSSRYLVKRTGEKVFLECVQDMDHENMFWYRQDPGLGLRLIYFSYDVKMKEKGDIPEGYSVSREKKERFSLILESASTNQTSMYLCASSFSLSGSSPDTQYFGPGTRLTVL.